This is a list of T cell receptor beta chains from one sample in a study of graft-versus-host responses after intestinal transplantation. These TCRs are of unknown antigen specificity. Using immunoSEQ multiplex PCR, the repertoire was profiled, and TCRdb retains in-frame clones only, with some absent. The sample has more than 95,000 clones, approximately 93% seen once. Material: unstimulated CD8+ T cells sorted from spleen or lymph node cells, obtained before intestinal transplant. All receptors derive from a human donor who received an intestinal transplant. Both conserved end residues are part of each CDR3. Each record gives: D gene, clone size, J gene, V gene, CDR3 protein, CDR3 DNA. A D gene is named only where the DNA matches it firmly. Size is omitted from some rows. Given values are once, few, many or a class for expanded clones.

d_call: NA
clone_size: NA
j_call: TRBJ1-4
v_call: TRBV6-6
cdr3_aa: CASSPLGGINEKLFF
cdr3_nt: TGTGCCAGCAGTCCTCTGGGGGGGATTAATGAAAAACTGTTTTTT

d_call: TRBD2
clone_size: NA
j_call: TRBJ2-5
v_call: TRBV7-8
cdr3_aa: CASSKVAGVQETQYF
cdr3_nt: TGTGCCAGCAGCAAAGTAGCGGGGGTGCAAGAGACCCAGTACTTC

d_call: NA
clone_size: NA
j_call: TRBJ1-5
v_call: TRBV19
cdr3_aa: CASRALYMNQPQHF
cdr3_nt: TGTGCCAGTAGGGCCCTTTATATGAATCAGCCCCAGCATTTT

d_call: NA
clone_size: NA
j_call: TRBJ2-5
v_call: TRBV7-2
cdr3_aa: CASSPGGQVVETQYF
cdr3_nt: TGTGCCAGCAGCCCCGGCGGGCAGGTTGTGGAGACCCAGTACTTC

d_call: TRBD2
clone_size: NA
j_call: TRBJ2-1
v_call: TRBV11-2
cdr3_aa: CASSLSGGTYNEQFF
cdr3_nt: TGTGCCAGCAGCCTTAGCGGGGGAACCTACAATGAGCAGTTCTTC

d_call: TRBD1
clone_size: NA
j_call: TRBJ1-6
v_call: TRBV7-9
cdr3_aa: CASSPRDRGSPLHF
cdr3_nt: TGTGCCAGCAGCCCCCGGGACAGGGGATCACCCCTCCACTTT

d_call: TRBD2
clone_size: NA
j_call: TRBJ2-3
v_call: TRBV9
cdr3_aa: CASSVPSGDSGGASTDTQYF
cdr3_nt: TGTGCCAGCAGCGTCCCTAGTGGAGATAGCGGGGGGGCGAGCACAGATACGCAGTATTTT

d_call: NA
clone_size: NA
j_call: TRBJ2-3
v_call: TRBV5-4
cdr3_aa: CASSWERTDTQYF
cdr3_nt: TGTGCCAGCAGCTGGGAACGCACAGATACGCAGTATTTT

d_call: NA
clone_size: NA
j_call: TRBJ2-4
v_call: TRBV4-1
cdr3_aa: CASSQDYPSLAKNIQYF
cdr3_nt: TGCGCCAGCAGCCAAGACTACCCGAGTCTAGCCAAAAACATTCAGTACTTC

d_call: TRBD2
clone_size: once
j_call: TRBJ2-3
v_call: TRBV4-1
cdr3_aa: CASSKLAGGDGTDTQYF
cdr3_nt: TGCGCCAGCAGCAAGCTGGCGGGGGGGGACGGCACAGATACGCAGTATTTT

d_call: TRBD1
clone_size: NA
j_call: TRBJ2-7
v_call: TRBV15
cdr3_aa: CATSRVRDSQSYEQYF
cdr3_nt: TGTGCCACCAGCAGAGTCCGGGACAGCCAGTCCTACGAGCAGTACTTC

d_call: NA
clone_size: NA
j_call: TRBJ1-1
v_call: TRBV5-1
cdr3_aa: CASSLAPNTEAFF
cdr3_nt: TGCGCCAGCAGCTTGGCCCCGAACACTGAAGCTTTCTTT

d_call: NA
clone_size: NA
j_call: TRBJ2-2
v_call: TRBV19
cdr3_aa: CASSIGLYTGELFF
cdr3_nt: TGTGCCAGTAGTATCGGACTTTACACCGGGGAACTGTTTTTT

d_call: NA
clone_size: NA
j_call: TRBJ1-1
v_call: TRBV7-9
cdr3_aa: CASSLVGAGTEAFF
cdr3_nt: TGTGCCAGCAGCTTAGTGGGGGCGGGCACTGAAGCTTTCTTT

d_call: NA
clone_size: once
j_call: TRBJ1-4
v_call: TRBV21-1
cdr3_aa: CASSKEQDSWGGEKLFF
cdr3_nt: TGTGCCAGCAGCAAAGAACAAGACAGTTGGGGCGGGGAAAAACTGTTTTTT

d_call: NA
clone_size: NA
j_call: TRBJ2-7
v_call: TRBV7-8
cdr3_aa: CASSLGAGDYEQYF
cdr3_nt: TGTGCCAGCAGCTTAGGGGCAGGAGACTACGAGCAGTACTTC

d_call: NA
clone_size: NA
j_call: TRBJ2-3
v_call: TRBV20-1
cdr3_aa: CSAGHRATQYF
cdr3_nt: TGCAGTGCTGGTCATCGTGCGACGCAGTATTTT

d_call: NA
clone_size: NA
j_call: TRBJ1-2
v_call: TRBV28
cdr3_aa: CASSLDSPRSYGYTF
cdr3_nt: TGTGCCAGCAGTTTGGACAGCCCCCGTTCCTATGGCTACACCTTC

d_call: TRBD2
clone_size: NA
j_call: TRBJ2-1
v_call: TRBV15
cdr3_aa: CATSREISGGPLREQFF
cdr3_nt: TGTGCCACCAGCAGGGAAATAAGCGGGGGGCCCCTAAGAGAGCAGTTCTTC

d_call: TRBD1
clone_size: once
j_call: TRBJ2-7
v_call: TRBV9
cdr3_aa: CASSLGQAISYEQYF
cdr3_nt: TGTGCCAGCAGCTTGGGACAGGCCATATCCTACGAGCAGTACTTC

d_call: NA
clone_size: NA
j_call: TRBJ1-2
v_call: TRBV6-5
cdr3_aa: CASSYSGRLTF
cdr3_nt: TGTGCCAGCAGTTACTCGGGGAGGTTGACCTTC

d_call: TRBD2
clone_size: NA
j_call: TRBJ2-2
v_call: TRBV4-1
cdr3_aa: CASSHQRGGSGELFF
cdr3_nt: TGCGCCAGCAGCCATCAGCGGGGGGGCTCCGGGGAGCTGTTTTTT

d_call: NA
clone_size: once
j_call: TRBJ1-1
v_call: TRBV20-1
cdr3_aa: CSAKRDTEAFF
cdr3_nt: TGCAGTGCTAAACGGGACACTGAAGCTTTCTTT

d_call: TRBD1
clone_size: NA
j_call: TRBJ1-5
v_call: TRBV9
cdr3_aa: CASSSGTGYQPQHF
cdr3_nt: TGTGCCAGCAGCTCCGGGACAGGGTATCAGCCCCAGCATTTT

d_call: NA
clone_size: NA
j_call: TRBJ1-1
v_call: TRBV27
cdr3_aa: CASSAGSEAFF
cdr3_nt: TGTGCCAGCAGTGCCGGGTCTGAAGCTTTCTTT

d_call: NA
clone_size: NA
j_call: TRBJ2-5
v_call: TRBV5-1
cdr3_aa: CASSSAPDQETQYF
cdr3_nt: TGCGCCAGCAGCTCCGCCCCGGACCAAGAGACCCAGTACTTC

d_call: NA
clone_size: NA
j_call: TRBJ2-6
v_call: TRBV6-5
cdr3_aa: CATPIFGSGANVLTF
cdr3_nt: TGTGCCACCCCTATCTTTGGTTCCGGGGCCAACGTCCTGACTTTC

d_call: TRBD1
clone_size: NA
j_call: TRBJ2-3
v_call: TRBV13
cdr3_aa: CASSSTSPGQGAVWTDTQYF
cdr3_nt: TGTGCCAGCAGCTCAACTTCACCGGGACAGGGGGCAGTGTGGACAGATACGCAGTATTTT

d_call: TRBD1
clone_size: once
j_call: TRBJ1-6
v_call: TRBV9
cdr3_aa: CASSVVGQGSSPLHF
cdr3_nt: TGTGCCAGCAGCGTAGTGGGACAGGGGAGTTCACCCCTCCACTTT

d_call: NA
clone_size: NA
j_call: TRBJ2-1
v_call: TRBV15
cdr3_aa: CATSRVTGGNEQFF
cdr3_nt: TGTGCCACCAGCAGAGTGACAGGTGGTAATGAGCAGTTCTTC

d_call: NA
clone_size: NA
j_call: TRBJ1-1
v_call: TRBV6-5
cdr3_aa: CASTRRGGAATEAFF
cdr3_nt: TGTGCCAGCACTCGGCGGGGGGGGGCGGCCACTGAAGCTTTCTTT

d_call: TRBD2
clone_size: NA
j_call: TRBJ2-7
v_call: TRBV5-6
cdr3_aa: CASSVAGGTYEQYF
cdr3_nt: TGTGCCAGCAGCGTAGCGGGGGGTACCTACGAGCAGTACTTC

d_call: TRBD1
clone_size: NA
j_call: TRBJ2-2
v_call: TRBV5-6
cdr3_aa: CASSLVNDRGNTGELFF
cdr3_nt: TGTGCCAGCAGCTTGGTGAACGACAGGGGAAACACCGGGGAGCTGTTTTTT

d_call: TRBD2
clone_size: NA
j_call: TRBJ2-5
v_call: TRBV5-5
cdr3_aa: CASSLPPGGKETQYF
cdr3_nt: TGTGCCAGCAGCCTACCCCCGGGGGGGAAAGAGACCCAGTACTTC

d_call: NA
clone_size: once
j_call: TRBJ1-3
v_call: TRBV7-9
cdr3_aa: CASSPRDAGLSGNTIYF
cdr3_nt: TGTGCCAGCAGCCCCAGAGATGCAGGGCTCTCTGGAAACACCATATATTTT

d_call: NA
clone_size: NA
j_call: TRBJ2-7
v_call: TRBV7-8
cdr3_aa: CASSFDGSYEQYF
cdr3_nt: TGTGCCAGCAGCTTTGACGGCTCCTACGAGCAGTACTTC

d_call: TRBD1
clone_size: NA
j_call: TRBJ2-7
v_call: TRBV4-1
cdr3_aa: CASSQEEGQGYEQYF
cdr3_nt: TGCGCCAGCAGCCAAGAAGAGGGACAGGGCTACGAGCAGTACTTC

d_call: TRBD2
clone_size: NA
j_call: TRBJ2-1
v_call: TRBV4-1
cdr3_aa: CASSPAAAGGNFNEQFF
cdr3_nt: TGCGCCAGCAGCCCCGCCGCCGCGGGGGGAAACTTCAATGAGCAGTTCTTC

d_call: NA
clone_size: NA
j_call: TRBJ2-7
v_call: TRBV5-5
cdr3_aa: CASSFGLNIYEQYF
cdr3_nt: TGTGCCAGCAGCTTCGGACTTAACATCTACGAGCAGTACTTC

d_call: NA
clone_size: once
j_call: TRBJ2-2
v_call: TRBV4-1
cdr3_aa: CASSQAANTGELFF
cdr3_nt: TGCGCCAGCAGCCAAGCCGCGAACACCGGGGAGCTGTTTTTT

d_call: NA
clone_size: NA
j_call: TRBJ1-5
v_call: TRBV11-2
cdr3_aa: CASSHTGNQPQHF
cdr3_nt: TGTGCCAGCAGCCATACCGGGAATCAGCCCCAGCATTTT

d_call: NA
clone_size: NA
j_call: TRBJ2-7
v_call: TRBV5-6
cdr3_aa: CASSWSVEQYF
cdr3_nt: TGTGCCAGCAGCTGGTCGGTCGAGCAGTACTTC

d_call: NA
clone_size: NA
j_call: TRBJ2-5
v_call: TRBV7-9
cdr3_aa: CASSPPGTVETQYF
cdr3_nt: TGTGCCAGCAGCCCCCCAGGGACCGTAGAGACCCAGTACTTC

d_call: NA
clone_size: once
j_call: TRBJ1-6
v_call: TRBV2
cdr3_aa: CASSGIEQGLNSPLHF
cdr3_nt: TGTGCCAGCAGTGGAATAGAACAGGGCTTGAATTCACCCCTCCACTTT

d_call: TRBD1
clone_size: NA
j_call: TRBJ2-7
v_call: TRBV10-2
cdr3_aa: CASSRPGQGYEQYF
cdr3_nt: TGCGCCAGCAGTCGACCGGGACAGGGCTACGAGCAGTACTTC

d_call: TRBD2
clone_size: NA
j_call: TRBJ2-3
v_call: TRBV7-9
cdr3_aa: CASRSLAGSSTDTQYF
cdr3_nt: TGTGCCAGCAGATCGTTAGCGGGTTCTAGCACAGATACGCAGTATTTT

d_call: NA
clone_size: NA
j_call: TRBJ2-7
v_call: TRBV7-6
cdr3_aa: CASSLLRNYTYEQYF
cdr3_nt: TGTGCCAGCAGCTTACTCAGAAATTACACCTACGAGCAGTACTTC

d_call: NA
clone_size: NA
j_call: TRBJ1-2
v_call: TRBV9
cdr3_aa: CASSVQTGPLSVANYGYTF
cdr3_nt: TGTGCCAGCAGCGTACAAACCGGACCACTATCCGTCGCCAACTATGGCTACACCTTC

d_call: NA
clone_size: NA
j_call: TRBJ2-1
v_call: TRBV27
cdr3_aa: CASSLSSGAYNEQFF
cdr3_nt: TGTGCCAGCAGTTTAAGTTCAGGGGCCTACAATGAGCAGTTCTTC

d_call: TRBD1
clone_size: once
j_call: TRBJ1-2
v_call: TRBV5-1
cdr3_aa: CASSLTDRGPLYGYTF
cdr3_nt: TGCGCCAGCAGCTTGACCGACAGGGGACCCCTTTATGGCTACACCTTC

d_call: NA
clone_size: NA
j_call: TRBJ2-3
v_call: TRBV7-9
cdr3_aa: CASSPIRAYGTDTQYF
cdr3_nt: TGTGCCAGCAGCCCCATCCGGGCCTATGGCACAGATACGCAGTATTTT

d_call: NA
clone_size: NA
j_call: TRBJ1-2
v_call: TRBV11-3
cdr3_aa: CASSFFLEGYTF
cdr3_nt: TGTGCCAGCAGCTTCTTTTTAGAGGGCTACACCTTC

d_call: NA
clone_size: NA
j_call: TRBJ2-1
v_call: TRBV5-5
cdr3_aa: CASVGNEQFF
cdr3_nt: TGTGCCAGCGTCGGCAATGAGCAGTTCTTC

d_call: NA
clone_size: once
j_call: TRBJ2-1
v_call: TRBV25-1
cdr3_aa: CASSEQGLVSEQFF
cdr3_nt: TGTGCCAGCAGTGAGCAGGGTTTGGTGAGTGAGCAGTTCTTC

d_call: NA
clone_size: NA
j_call: TRBJ2-5
v_call: TRBV21-1
cdr3_aa: CASSALNRDQETQYF
cdr3_nt: TGTGCCAGCAGCGCTCTGAACAGGGACCAAGAGACCCAGTACTTC